This T cell receptor (beta chain) was identified in a study of human T cells and chemical hapten exposure. Via MiXCR, TCRdb re-called the 5' RACE reads, giving one row per CDR3 protein. The sample records under 150,000 distinct CDR3 sequences, approximately 19% being singletons. Someone pulled total RNA out of unfractionated whole blood. This CDR3 has 16 residues. Trimming shortened V by 1 base and J by 3 bases, and 13 bases separated the two germline ends. CDR1 and CDR2 from the germline V gene are SGHVS and FQNEAQ. V and J are TRBV7-8 and TRBJ1-5, with D possibly being TRBD1 (6 bases). The receptor's source is a human donor in good health. CDR3 DNA sequence: TGTGCCAGCAGCTTAGAAGGAGGGGGTTTCAATCAGCCCCAGCATTTT. Protein: CASSLEGGGFNQPQHF.